What follows is one T cell receptor (beta chain) and its context. Its antigen is not identified. The data are from a study of T cell responses to AZD1222 COVID-19 vaccine. Across the whole study: Recipients boosted at about 4 weeks or about 12 weeks are pooled.

V dropped 3 bases and J dropped 1 base, with 10 bases sitting between them. Germline V gene lookup returns CDR1 SGHTA and CDR2 FQGNSA. The CDR3 has 14 amino acids. Whole-study results and caveats: Donors skewed white British and female; clonal diversity was possibly underestimated. Spike as a whole was targeted by vaccine-associated CD4 TCRs, dominant at 160-218 and 743-854. Baseline seropositivity occurred in only a handful of AZD1222 recipients.

Profiled with immunoSEQ multiplex PCR; TCRdb holds only in-frame clones, not every one. The table records 110,000 or so clones, approximately 85% of them present only once. This clonotype was obtained from an adult in good health. The source was peripheral blood, collected on day 0 of AZD1222 vaccination. V gene TRBV7-2 combines with J gene TRBJ2-7; D not certain. CDR3 region: CASSFIGKSYEQYF. The DNA of the CDR3 is TGTGCCAGCAGCTTCATTGGCAAGTCCTACGAGCAGTACTTC.